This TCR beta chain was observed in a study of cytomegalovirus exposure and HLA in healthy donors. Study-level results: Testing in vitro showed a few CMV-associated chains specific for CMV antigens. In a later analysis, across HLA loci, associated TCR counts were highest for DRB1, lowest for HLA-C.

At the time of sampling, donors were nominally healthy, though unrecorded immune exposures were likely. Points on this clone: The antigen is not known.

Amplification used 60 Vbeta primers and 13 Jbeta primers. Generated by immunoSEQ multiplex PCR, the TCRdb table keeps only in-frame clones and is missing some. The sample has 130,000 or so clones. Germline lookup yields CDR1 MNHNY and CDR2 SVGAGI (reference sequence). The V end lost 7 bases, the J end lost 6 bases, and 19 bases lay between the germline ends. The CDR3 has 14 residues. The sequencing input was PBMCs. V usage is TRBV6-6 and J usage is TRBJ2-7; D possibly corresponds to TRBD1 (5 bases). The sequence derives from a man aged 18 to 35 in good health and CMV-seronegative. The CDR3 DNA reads TGTGCCAGCACCGTAAAGGCGACAGCTCTCGAGCAGTACTTC. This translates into CASTVKATALEQYF.